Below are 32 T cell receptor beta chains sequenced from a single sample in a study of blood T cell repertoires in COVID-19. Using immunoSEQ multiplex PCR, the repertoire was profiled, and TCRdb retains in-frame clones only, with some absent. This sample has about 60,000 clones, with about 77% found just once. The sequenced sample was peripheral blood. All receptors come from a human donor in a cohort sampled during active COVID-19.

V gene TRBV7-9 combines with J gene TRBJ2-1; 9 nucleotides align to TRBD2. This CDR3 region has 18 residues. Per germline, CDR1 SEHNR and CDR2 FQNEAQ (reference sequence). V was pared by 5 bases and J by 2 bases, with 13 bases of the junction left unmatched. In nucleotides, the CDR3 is TGTGCCAGCAGCCCGATAAGCTCGGGACTAGCAACCTACAATGAGCAGTTCTTC. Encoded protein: CASSPISSGLATYNEQFF.

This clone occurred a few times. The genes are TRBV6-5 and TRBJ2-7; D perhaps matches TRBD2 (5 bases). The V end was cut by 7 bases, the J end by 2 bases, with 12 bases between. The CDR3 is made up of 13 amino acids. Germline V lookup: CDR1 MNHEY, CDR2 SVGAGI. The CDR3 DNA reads TGTGCCAGCACTCGGACGGAGGCCTACGAGCAGTACTTC. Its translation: CASTRTEAYEQYF.

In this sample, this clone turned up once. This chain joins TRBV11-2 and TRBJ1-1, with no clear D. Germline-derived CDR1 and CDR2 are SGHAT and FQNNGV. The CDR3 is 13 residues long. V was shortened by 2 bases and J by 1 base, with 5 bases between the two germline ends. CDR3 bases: TGTGCCAGCAGCTTATCATGGAACACTGAAGCTTTCTTT. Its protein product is CASSLSWNTEAFF.

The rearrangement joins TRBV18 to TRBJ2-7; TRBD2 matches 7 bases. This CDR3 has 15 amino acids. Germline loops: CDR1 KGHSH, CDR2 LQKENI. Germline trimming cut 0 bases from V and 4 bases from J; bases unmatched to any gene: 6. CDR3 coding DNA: TGTGCCAGCTCACCACCTGGCGGGAGAGTTTACGAGCAGTACTTC. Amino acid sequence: CASSPPGGRVYEQYF.

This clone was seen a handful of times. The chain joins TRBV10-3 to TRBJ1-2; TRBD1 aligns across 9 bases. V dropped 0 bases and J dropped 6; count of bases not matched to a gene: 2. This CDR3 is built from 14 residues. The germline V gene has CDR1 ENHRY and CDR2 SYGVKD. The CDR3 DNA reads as TGTGCCATCAGTGAGTCCCGGGACAGGGATGGCTACACCTTC. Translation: CAISESRDRDGYTF.

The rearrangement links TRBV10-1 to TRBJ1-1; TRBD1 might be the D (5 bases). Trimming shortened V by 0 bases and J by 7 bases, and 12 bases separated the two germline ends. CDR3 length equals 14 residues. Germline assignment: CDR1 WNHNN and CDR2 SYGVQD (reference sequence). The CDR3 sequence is CASSESGRGGEAFF. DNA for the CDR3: TGCGCCAGCAGTGAGTCCGGTAGGGGTGGTGAAGCTTTCTTT.

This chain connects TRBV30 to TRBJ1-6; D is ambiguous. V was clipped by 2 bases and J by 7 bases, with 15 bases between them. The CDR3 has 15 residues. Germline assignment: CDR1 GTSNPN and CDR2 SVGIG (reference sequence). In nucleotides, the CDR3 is TGTGCCTGGAGTTATGTGGCCGGCGGGAATTCACCCCTCCACTTT. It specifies CAWSYVAGGNSPLHF.

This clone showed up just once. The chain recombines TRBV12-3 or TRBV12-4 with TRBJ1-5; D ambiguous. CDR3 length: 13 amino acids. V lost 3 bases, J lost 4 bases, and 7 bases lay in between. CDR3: CASSFRGNQPQHF. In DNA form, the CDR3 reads TGTGCCAGCAGTTTTAGAGGGAATCAGCCCCAGCATTTT.

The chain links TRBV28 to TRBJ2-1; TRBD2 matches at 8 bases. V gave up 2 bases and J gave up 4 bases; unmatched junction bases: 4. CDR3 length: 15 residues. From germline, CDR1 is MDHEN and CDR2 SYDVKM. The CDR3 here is CASSLRSGSYNEQFF. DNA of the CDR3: TGTGCCAGCAGTTTAAGAAGCGGGAGTTACAATGAGCAGTTCTTC.

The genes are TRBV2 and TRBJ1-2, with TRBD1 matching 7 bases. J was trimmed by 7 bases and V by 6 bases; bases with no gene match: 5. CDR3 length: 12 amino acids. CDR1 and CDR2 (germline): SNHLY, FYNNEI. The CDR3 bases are TGTGCCAGCAGAGACAGGGTCGCTGGCTACACCTTC. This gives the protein CASRDRVAGYTF. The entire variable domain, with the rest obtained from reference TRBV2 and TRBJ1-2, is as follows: EPEVTQTPSHQVTQMGQEVILRCVPISNHLYFYWYRQILGQKVEFLVSFYNNEISEKSEIFDDQFSVERPDGSNFTLKIRSTKLEDSAMYFCASRDRVAGYTFGSGTRLTVV.

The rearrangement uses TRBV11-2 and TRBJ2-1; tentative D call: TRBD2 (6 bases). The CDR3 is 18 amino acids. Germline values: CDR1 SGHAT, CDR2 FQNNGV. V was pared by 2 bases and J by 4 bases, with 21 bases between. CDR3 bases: TGTGCCAGCAGCTTAACTAGCTACTCCGCCCGAACTTACAATGAGCAGTTCTTC. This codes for CASSLTSYSARTYNEQFF. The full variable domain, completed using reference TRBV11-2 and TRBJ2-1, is EAGVAQSPRYKIIEKRQSVAFWCNPISGHATLYWYQQILGQGPKLLIQFQNNGVVDDSQLPKDRFSAERLKGVDSTLKIQPAKLEDSAVYLCASSLTSYSARTYNEQFFGPGTRLTVL.

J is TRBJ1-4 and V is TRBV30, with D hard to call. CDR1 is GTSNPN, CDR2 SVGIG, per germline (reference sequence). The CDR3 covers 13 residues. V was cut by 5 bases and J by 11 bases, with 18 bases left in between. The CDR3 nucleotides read TGTGCCTGGGAGGCGGGGTCTACTCGGAAACTGTTTTTT. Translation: CAWEAGSTRKLFF.

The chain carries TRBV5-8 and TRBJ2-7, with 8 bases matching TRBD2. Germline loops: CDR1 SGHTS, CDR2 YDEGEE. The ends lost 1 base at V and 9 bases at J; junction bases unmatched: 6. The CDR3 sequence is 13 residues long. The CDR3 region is CASSLPGGLGQYF. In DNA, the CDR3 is TGTGCCAGCAGCTTGCCGGGAGGGCTGGGGCAGTACTTC. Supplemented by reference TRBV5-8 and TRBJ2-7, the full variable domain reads EAGVTQSPTHLIKTRGQQATLRCSPISGHTSVYWYQQALGLGLQFLLWYDEGEERNRGNFPPRFSGRQFPNYSSELNVNALELEDSALYLCASSLPGGLGQYFGPGTRLTVT.

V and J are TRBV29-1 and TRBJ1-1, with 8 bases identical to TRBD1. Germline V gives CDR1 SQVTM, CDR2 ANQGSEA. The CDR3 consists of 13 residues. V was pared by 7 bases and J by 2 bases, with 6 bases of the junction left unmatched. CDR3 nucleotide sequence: TGCAGCGATTGGGACAGGAGAAACACTGAAGCTTTCTTT. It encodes CSDWDRRNTEAFF.

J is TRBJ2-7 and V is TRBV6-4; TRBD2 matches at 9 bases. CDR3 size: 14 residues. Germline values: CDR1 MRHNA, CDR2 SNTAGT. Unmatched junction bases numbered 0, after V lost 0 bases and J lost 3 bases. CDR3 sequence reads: CASSDSAGGYEQYF. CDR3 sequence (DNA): TGTGCCAGCAGTGACTCAGCGGGAGGCTACGAGCAGTACTTC.

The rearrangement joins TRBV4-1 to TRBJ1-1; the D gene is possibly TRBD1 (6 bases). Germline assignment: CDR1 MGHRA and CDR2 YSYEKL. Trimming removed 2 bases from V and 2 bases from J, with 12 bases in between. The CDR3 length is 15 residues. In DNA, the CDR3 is TGCGCCAGCAGCCAATCGGGACACCTAAACACTGAAGCTTTCTTT. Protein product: CASSQSGHLNTEAFF.

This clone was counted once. CDR3: CASSLRGSFTKNIQYF. CDR3 nucleotide sequence: TGTGCCAGCAGTTTAAGGGGCAGCTTCACCAAAAACATTCAGTACTTC. The rearrangement links TRBV28 to TRBJ2-4; tentatively, D is TRBD1 (5 bases). The CDR3 is made up of 16 amino acids. The germline CDR1 and CDR2 sequences are MDHEN and SYDVKM. Trimming took 2 bases from V and 2 from J, leaving 13 bases between them.

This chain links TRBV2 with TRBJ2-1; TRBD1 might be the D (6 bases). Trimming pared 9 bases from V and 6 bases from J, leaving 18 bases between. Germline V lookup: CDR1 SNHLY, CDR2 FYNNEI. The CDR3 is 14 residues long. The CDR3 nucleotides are TGTGCCAGTAGTAGGGACATCCAGGTCAATGAGCAGTTCTTC. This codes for CASSRDIQVNEQFF.

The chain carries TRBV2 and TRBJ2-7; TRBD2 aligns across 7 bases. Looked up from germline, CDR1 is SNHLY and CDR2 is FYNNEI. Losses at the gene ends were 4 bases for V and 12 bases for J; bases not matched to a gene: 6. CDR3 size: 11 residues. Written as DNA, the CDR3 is TGTGCCAGCAGTGTGGCGGGAGAGGTGTACTTC. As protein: CASSVAGEVYF.

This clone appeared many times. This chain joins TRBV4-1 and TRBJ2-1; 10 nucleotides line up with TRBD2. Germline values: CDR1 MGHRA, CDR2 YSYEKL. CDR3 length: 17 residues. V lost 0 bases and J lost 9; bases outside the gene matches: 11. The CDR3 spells CASSQDWLAGVSGEQFF. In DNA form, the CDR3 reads TGCGCCAGCAGCCAAGATTGGCTAGCGGGAGTCAGTGGTGAGCAGTTCTTC.

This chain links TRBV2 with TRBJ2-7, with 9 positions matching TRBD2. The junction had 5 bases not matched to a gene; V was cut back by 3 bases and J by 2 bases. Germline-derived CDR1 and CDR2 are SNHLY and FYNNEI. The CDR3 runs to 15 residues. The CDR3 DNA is TGTGCCAGCAGTGAGTGGCGGGAGGGCCCCTACGAGCAGTACTTC. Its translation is CASSEWREGPYEQYF. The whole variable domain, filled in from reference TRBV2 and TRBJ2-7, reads EPEVTQTPSHQVTQMGQEVILRCVPISNHLYFYWYRQILGQKVEFLVSFYNNEISEKSEIFDDQFSVERPDGSNFTLKIRSTKLEDSAMYFCASSEWREGPYEQYFGPGTRLTVT.

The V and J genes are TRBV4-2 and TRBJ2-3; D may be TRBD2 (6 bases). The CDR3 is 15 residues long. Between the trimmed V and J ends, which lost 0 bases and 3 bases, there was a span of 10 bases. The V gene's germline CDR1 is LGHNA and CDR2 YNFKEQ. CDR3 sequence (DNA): TGTGCCAGCAGCCAAGAGTGGGGGGTAACAGATACGCAGTATTTT. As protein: CASSQEWGVTDTQYF.

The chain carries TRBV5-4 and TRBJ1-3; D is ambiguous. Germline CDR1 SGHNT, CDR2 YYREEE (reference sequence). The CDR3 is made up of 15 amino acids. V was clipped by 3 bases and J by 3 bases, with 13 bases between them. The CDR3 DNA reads TGTGCCAGCAGCTCGGAGGGAGAGTTTGGAAACACCATATATTTT. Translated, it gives CASSSEGEFGNTIYF.

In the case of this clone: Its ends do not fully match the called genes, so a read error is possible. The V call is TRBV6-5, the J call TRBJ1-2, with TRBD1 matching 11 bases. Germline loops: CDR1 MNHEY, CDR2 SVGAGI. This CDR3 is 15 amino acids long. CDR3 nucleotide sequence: TGTGCCAGCAGTTTCGCCCCCGGGGGGACAGGGGGTACCTTCTTC. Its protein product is CASSFAPGGTGGTFF.

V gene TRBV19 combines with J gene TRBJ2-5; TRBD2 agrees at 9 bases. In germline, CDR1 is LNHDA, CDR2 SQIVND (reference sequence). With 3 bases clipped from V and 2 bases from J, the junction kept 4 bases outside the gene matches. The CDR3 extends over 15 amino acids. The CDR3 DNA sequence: TGTGCCAGTAGTATCCGGCTAGCGGGGCAAGAGACCCAGTACTTC. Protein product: CASSIRLAGQETQYF.

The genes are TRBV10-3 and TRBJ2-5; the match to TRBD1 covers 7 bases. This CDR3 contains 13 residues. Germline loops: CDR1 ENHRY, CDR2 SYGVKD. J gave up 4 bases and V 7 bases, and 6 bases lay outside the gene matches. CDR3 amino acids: CAIKSTGPETQYF. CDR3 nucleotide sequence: TGTGCCATCAAATCGACAGGGCCAGAGACCCAGTACTTC.

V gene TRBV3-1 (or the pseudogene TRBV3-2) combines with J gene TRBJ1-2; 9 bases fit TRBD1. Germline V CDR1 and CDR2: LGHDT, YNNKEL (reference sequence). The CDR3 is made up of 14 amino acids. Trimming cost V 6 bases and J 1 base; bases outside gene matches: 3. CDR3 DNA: TGTGCCAGCAGTCTGGGACAGGGTAACTATGGCTACACCTTC. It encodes CASSLGQGNYGYTF.

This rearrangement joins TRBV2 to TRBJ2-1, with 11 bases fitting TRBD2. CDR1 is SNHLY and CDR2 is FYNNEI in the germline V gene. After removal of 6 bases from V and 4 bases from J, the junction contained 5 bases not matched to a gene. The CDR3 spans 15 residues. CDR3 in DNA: TGTGCCAGCAGATTTGGACTAGCGGGTTACAATGAGCAGTTCTTC. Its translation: CASRFGLAGYNEQFF.

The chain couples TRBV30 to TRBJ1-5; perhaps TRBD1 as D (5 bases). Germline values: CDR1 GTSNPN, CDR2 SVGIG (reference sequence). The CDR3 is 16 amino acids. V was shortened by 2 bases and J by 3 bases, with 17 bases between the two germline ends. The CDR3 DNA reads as TGTGCCTGGAGTATAACAGGCAGCATCTTCAATCAGCCCCAGCATTTT. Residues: CAWSITGSIFNQPQHF.

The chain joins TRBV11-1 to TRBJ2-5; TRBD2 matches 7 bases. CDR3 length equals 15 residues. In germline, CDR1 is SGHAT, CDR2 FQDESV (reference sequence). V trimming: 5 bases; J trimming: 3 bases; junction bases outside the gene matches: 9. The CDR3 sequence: CASSPPGAGKETQYF. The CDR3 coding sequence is TGTGCCAGCAGCCCACCGGGAGCGGGAAAAGAGACCCAGTACTTC.

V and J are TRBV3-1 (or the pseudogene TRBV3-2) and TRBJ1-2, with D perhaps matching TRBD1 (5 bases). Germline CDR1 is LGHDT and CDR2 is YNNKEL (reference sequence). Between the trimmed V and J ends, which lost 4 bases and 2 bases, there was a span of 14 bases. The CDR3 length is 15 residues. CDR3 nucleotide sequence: TGTGCCAGCAGCCTCTCCGTGACAGAGAACTATGGCTACACCTTC. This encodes CASSLSVTENYGYTF.

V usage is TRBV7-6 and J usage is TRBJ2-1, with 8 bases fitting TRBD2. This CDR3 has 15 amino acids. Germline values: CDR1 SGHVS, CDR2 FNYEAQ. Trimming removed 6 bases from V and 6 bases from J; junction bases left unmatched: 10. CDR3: CASSNRLANINEQFF. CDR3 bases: TGTGCCAGCAGTAATCGACTAGCGAATATCAATGAGCAGTTCTTC.